This is a list of T cell receptor beta chains from one sample in a study of spatial heterogeneity in lung cancer. Via MiXCR, TCRdb re-called the 5' RACE reads, giving one row per CDR3 protein. The data hold tens of thousands of distinct CDR3 sequences, with about 20% observed a single time. Sample: PBMCs, taken at surgery. The receptors come from a male donor with early-stage non-small cell lung cancer. Each CDR3 is given with its conserved first and last residue. Each record gives: clone size, J gene, V gene, D gene, CDR3 DNA, CDR3 protein. D genes are given only for firm matches. The size field is filled for only some rows; it gives once, few, many or a size class.

few,TRBJ2-5,TRBV7-6,NA,TGTGCCAGCAGCCACAGTCAAGAGACCCAGTACTTC,CASSHSQETQYF
many,TRBJ2-3,TRBV10-2,NA,TGCGCCAGCAGTGGCCAGGGCCTAGATACGCAGTATTTT,CASSGQGLDTQYF
few,TRBJ1-4,TRBV6-1,NA,TGTGCCAGCAGCATCAACAGGCCGAATGAAAAACTGTTTTTT,CASSINRPNEKLFF
few,TRBJ1-1,TRBV3-1,NA,TGTGCCAGCAGCCCTGAGATGAACACTGAAGCTTTCTTT,CASSPEMNTEAFF
NA,TRBJ1-4,TRBV3-1,NA,TGTGCCAGCAGCCAAGATCCGCGAAGCGCCCCAGCAACTAATGAAAAACTGTTTTTT,CASSQDPRSAPATNEKLFF
NA,TRBJ2-1,TRBV5-1,TRBD2,TGCGCCAGCAGTGAGTTGAGGGCTAGCGGGACGAGTGAGCAGTTCTTC,CASSELRASGTSEQFF
NA,TRBJ2-3,TRBV7-8,TRBD2,TGTGCCAGCAGCTTAGAATGGACTAGGGCCACAGATACGCAGTATTTT,CASSLEWTRATDTQYF
NA,TRBJ2-7,TRBV28,NA,TGTGCCAGCAGTTTAATCGTAGCAGGGGCCTACGAGCAGTACTTC,CASSLIVAGAYEQYF
many,TRBJ1-2,TRBV28,NA,TGTGCCAGCAGTTTGGCACAGAACTATGGCTACACCTTC,CASSLAQNYGYTF
many,TRBJ2-5,TRBV29-1,TRBD2,TGCAGCGTTGGGGGGGGAGAGACCCAGTACTTC,CSVGGGETQYF
few,TRBJ2-1,TRBV5-1,NA,TGCGCCAGCAGCGGGCAGGGCGGTGAGCAGTTCTTC,CASSGQGGEQFF
few,TRBJ2-5,TRBV18,NA,TGTGCCAGCTCACCGGGCCAGTTGCGAGAGACCCAGTACTTC,CASSPGQLRETQYF
NA,TRBJ1-1,TRBV27,NA,TGTACCAGCAGTTTACCCGGGAACACTGAAGCTTTCTTT,CTSSLPGNTEAFF
NA,TRBJ2-3,TRBV27,NA,TGTGCCAGTAAGACTGGAAGCACAGATACGCAGTATTTT,CASKTGSTDTQYF
once,TRBJ2-3,TRBV9,NA,TGTGCCAGCAGCGTATTACCCATAGATACGCAGTATTTT,CASSVLPIDTQYF
few,TRBJ2-1,TRBV7-8,NA,TGTGCCAGCAGCTTAGTGGCCCAACAGTACAATGAGCAGTTCTTC,CASSLVAQQYNEQFF
many,TRBJ2-6,TRBV27,TRBD1,TGTGCCAGCACATCGGCAGGGGGATTCTCTGGGGCCAACGTCCTGACTTTC,CASTSAGGFSGANVLTF
few,TRBJ2-2,TRBV18,TRBD2,TGTGCCAGCTCACCACCTAGCGGGAGGGCCGACGGGGAGCTGTTTTTT,CASSPPSGRADGELFF
NA,TRBJ1-1,TRBV12-3/TRBV12-4,NA,TGTGCCAGCAGTTTACGGGGAAACACTGAAGCTTTCTTT,CASSLRGNTEAFF
many,TRBJ1-1,TRBV29-1,TRBD1,TGCAGCGGAACCACAGGGGTCGCTGAAGCTTTCTTT,CSGTTGVAEAFF
few,TRBJ2-2,TRBV7-2,NA,TGTGCCAGCAGCCCCAGCACCCGAGGCACCGGGGAGCTGTTTTTT,CASSPSTRGTGELFF
few,TRBJ2-7,TRBV28,TRBD1,TGTGCCCTGGGACAGCATTCGACCAACGAGCAGTACTTC,CALGQHSTNEQYF
few,TRBJ2-5,TRBV20-1,NA,TGCAGTGCTATCAAAGCGGGGACACAAGAGACCCAGTACTTC,CSAIKAGTQETQYF
many,TRBJ1-1,TRBV20-1,TRBD1,TGCAGTGCTAGAGGCCTACAGGGGGCTGACACTGAAGCTTTCTTT,CSARGLQGADTEAFF
once,TRBJ2-7,TRBV20-1,NA,TGCAGTGCCCCCCAAGCAGATAGCTCCTACGAGCAGTACTTC,CSAPQADSSYEQYF
few,TRBJ2-7,TRBV4-1,NA,TGCGCCAGCAGCCCCCCCGGACGGGACGTCTACGAGCAGTACTTC,CASSPPGRDVYEQYF
NA,TRBJ1-2,TRBV19,TRBD1,TGTGCCAGTAGCTCGACAGGGGAACTCTATGGCTACACCTTC,CASSSTGELYGYTF
many,TRBJ1-1,TRBV7-6,NA,TGTGCCAGCAGCTTAAAACACGGGAACACTGAAGCTTTCTTT,CASSLKHGNTEAFF
NA,TRBJ1-2,TRBV12-3/TRBV12-4,NA,TGTGCCAGCTCGGCTTACTATGGCTACACCTTC,CASSAYYGYTF
few,TRBJ1-1,TRBV6-5,NA,TGTGCCAGCAGTTACTTTAGGACACTGAACACTGAAGCTTTCTTT,CASSYFRTLNTEAFF
NA,TRBJ2-1,TRBV20-1,NA,TGCAGTGCCATGGGAGAAAACAATGAGCAGTTCTTC,CSAMGENNEQFF
NA,TRBJ1-5,TRBV28,NA,TGTGCCAGCAGTTCAGGCGGGCAGCCCCAGCATTTT,CASSSGGQPQHF